Here is one T cell receptor beta chain with its context. The sample belongs to a study of blood T cell repertoires in COVID-19. Produced via immunoSEQ multiplex PCR; TCRdb's table is partial and in-frame only. The sample contains 70,000 or so clones, over 75% of which appear only once. The clonotype originates from a man between 65 and 85 years old with active or convalescent COVID-19. What was sequenced was peripheral blood.

Written as DNA, the CDR3 is TGCGCCAGCAGCTTGGGGGAGAATCAGCCCCAGCATTTT. It encodes CASSLGENQPQHF. The V and J genes are TRBV5-1 and TRBJ1-5, with D unclear. The germline V and J ends were trimmed by 0 bases and 4 bases, with 5 bases remaining between them. This CDR3 has 13 residues. From germline, CDR1 is SGHRS and CDR2 YFSETQ.